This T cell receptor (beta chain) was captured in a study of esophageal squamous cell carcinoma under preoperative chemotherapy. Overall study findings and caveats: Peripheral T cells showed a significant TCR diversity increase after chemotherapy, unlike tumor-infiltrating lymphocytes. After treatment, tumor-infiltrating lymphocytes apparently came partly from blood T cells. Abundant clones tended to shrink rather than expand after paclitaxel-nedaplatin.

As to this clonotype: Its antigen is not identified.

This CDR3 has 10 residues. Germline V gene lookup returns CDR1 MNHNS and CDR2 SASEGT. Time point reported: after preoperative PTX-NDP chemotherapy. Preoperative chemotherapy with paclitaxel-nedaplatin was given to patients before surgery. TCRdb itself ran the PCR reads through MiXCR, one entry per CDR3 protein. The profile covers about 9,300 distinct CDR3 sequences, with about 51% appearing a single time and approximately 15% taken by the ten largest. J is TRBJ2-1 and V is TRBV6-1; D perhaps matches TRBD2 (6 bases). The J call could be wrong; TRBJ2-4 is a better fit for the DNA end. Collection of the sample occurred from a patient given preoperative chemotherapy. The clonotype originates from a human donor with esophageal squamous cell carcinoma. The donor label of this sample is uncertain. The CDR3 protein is CASSRGIQYF. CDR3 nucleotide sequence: TGTGCCAGCAGTCGGGGGATTCAGTACTTC.